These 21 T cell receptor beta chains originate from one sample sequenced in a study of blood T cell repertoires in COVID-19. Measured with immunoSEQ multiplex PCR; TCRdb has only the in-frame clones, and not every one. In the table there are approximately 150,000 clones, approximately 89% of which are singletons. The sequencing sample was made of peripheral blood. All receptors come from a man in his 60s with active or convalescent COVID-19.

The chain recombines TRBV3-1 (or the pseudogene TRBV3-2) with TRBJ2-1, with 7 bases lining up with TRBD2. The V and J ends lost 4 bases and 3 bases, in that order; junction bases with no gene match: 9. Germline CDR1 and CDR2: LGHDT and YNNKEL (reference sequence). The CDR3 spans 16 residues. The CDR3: CASSPRTSAYYNEQFF. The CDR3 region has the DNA TGTGCCAGCAGCCCCCGAACTAGCGCCTACTACAATGAGCAGTTCTTC.

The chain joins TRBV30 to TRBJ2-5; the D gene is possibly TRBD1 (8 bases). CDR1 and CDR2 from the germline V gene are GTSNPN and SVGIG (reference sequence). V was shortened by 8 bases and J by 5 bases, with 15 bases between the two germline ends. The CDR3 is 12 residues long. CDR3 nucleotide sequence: TGTGCCAGCGACAGGGGAGGGGAGACCCAGTACTTC. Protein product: CASDRGGETQYF.

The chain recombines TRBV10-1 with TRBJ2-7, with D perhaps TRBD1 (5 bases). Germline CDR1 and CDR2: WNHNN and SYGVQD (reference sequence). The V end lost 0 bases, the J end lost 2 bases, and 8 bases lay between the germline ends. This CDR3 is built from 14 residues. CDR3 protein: CASSESQGTYEQYF. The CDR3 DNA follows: TGCGCCAGCAGTGAGTCCCAGGGCACCTACGAGCAGTACTTC.

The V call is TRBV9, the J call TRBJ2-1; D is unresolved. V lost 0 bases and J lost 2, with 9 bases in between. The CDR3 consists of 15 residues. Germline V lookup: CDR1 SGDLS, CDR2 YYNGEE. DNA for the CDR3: TGTGCCAGCAGCGTAGCGCAAGCTCCCTACAATGAGCAGTTCTTC. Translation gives CASSVAQAPYNEQFF.

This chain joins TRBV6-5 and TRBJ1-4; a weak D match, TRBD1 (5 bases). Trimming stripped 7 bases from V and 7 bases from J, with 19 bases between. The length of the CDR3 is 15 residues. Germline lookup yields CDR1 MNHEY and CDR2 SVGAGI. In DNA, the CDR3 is TGTGCCAGCACCGGAACCGACAGATCACCTGAAAAACTGTTTTTT. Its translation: CASTGTDRSPEKLFF.

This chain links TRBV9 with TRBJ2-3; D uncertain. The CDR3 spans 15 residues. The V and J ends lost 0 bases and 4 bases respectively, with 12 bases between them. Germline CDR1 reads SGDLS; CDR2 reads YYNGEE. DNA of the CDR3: TGTGCCAGCAGCGTAGCAACCGCGAGCGCAGATACGCAGTATTTT. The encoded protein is CASSVATASADTQYF.

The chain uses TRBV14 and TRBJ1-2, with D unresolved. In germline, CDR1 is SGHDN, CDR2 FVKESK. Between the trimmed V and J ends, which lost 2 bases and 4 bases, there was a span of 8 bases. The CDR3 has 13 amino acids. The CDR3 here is CASSQSVIYGYTF. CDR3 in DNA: TGTGCCAGCAGCCAAAGCGTAATCTATGGCTACACCTTC. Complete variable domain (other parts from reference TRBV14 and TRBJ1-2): EAGVTQFPSHSVIEKGQTVTLRCDPISGHDNLYWYRRVMGKEIKFLLHFVKESKQDESGMPNNRFLAERTGGTYSTLKVQPAELEDSGVYFCASSQSVIYGYTFGSGTRLTVV.

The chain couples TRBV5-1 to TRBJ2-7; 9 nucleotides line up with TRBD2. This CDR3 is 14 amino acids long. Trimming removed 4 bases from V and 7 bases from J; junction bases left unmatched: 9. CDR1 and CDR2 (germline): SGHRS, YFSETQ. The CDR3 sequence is CASSASGIKEEQYF. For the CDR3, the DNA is TGCGCCAGCAGCGCTAGCGGGATTAAGGAAGAGCAGTACTTC. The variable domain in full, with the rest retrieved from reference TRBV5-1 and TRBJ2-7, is KAGVTQTPRYLIKTRGQQVTLSCSPISGHRSVSWYQQTPGQGLQFLFEYFSETQRNKGNFPGRFSGRQFSNSRSEMNVSTLELGDSALYLCASSASGIKEEQYFGPGTRLTVT.

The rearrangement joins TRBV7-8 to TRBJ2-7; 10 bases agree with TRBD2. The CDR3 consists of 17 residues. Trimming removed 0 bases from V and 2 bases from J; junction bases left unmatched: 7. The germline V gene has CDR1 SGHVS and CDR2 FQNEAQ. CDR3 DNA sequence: TGTGCCAGCAGCTTAGCAGTGTCCAGCGGGAGGGCCTACGAGCAGTACTTC. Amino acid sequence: CASSLAVSSGRAYEQYF. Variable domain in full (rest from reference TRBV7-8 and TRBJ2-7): GAGVSQSPRYKVAKRGQDVALRCDPISGHVSLFWYQQALGQGPEFLTYFQNEAQLDKSGLPSDRFFAERPEGSVSTLKIQRTQQEDSAVYLCASSLAVSSGRAYEQYFGPGTRLTVT.

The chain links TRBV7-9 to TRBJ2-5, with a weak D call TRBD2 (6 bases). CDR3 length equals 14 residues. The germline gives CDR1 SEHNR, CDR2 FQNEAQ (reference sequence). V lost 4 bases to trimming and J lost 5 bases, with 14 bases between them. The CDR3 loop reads CASSSTAGRETQYF. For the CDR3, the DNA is TGTGCCAGCAGCTCAACGGCGGGACGGGAGACCCAGTACTTC. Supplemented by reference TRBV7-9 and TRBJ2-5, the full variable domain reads DTGVSQNPRHKITKRGQNVTFRCDPISEHNRLYWYRQTLGQGPEFLTYFQNEAQLEKSRLLSDRFSAERPKGSFSTLEIQRTEQGDSAMYLCASSSTAGRETQYFGPGTRLLVL.

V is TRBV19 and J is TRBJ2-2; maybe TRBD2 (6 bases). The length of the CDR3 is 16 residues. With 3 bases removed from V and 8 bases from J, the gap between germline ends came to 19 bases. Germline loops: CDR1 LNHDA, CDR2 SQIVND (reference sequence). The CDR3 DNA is TGTGCCAGTAGTATCGGGGCTAGCGAAGTTATGGGGGAGCTGTTTTTT. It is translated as CASSIGASEVMGELFF.

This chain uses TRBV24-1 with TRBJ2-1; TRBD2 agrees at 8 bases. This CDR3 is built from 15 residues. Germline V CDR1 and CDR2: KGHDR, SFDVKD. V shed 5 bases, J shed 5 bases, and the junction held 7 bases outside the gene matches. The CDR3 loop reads CATSAPGGPNNEQFF. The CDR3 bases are TGTGCCACCAGTGCGCCGGGAGGGCCGAACAATGAGCAGTTCTTC.

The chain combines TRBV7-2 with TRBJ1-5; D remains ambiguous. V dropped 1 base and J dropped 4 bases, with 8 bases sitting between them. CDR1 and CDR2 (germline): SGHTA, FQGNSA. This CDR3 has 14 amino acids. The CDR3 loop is CASSLGLGNQPQHF. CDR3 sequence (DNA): TGTGCCAGCAGCTTAGGGCTCGGGAATCAGCCCCAGCATTTT.

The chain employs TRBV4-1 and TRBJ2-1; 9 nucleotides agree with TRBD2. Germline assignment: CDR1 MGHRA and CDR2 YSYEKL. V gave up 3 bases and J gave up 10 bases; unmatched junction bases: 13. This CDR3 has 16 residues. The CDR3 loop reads CASSQPLAGVRGEQFF. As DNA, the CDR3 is TGCGCCAGCAGCCAGCCGTTAGCGGGAGTTAGGGGGGAGCAGTTCTTC.

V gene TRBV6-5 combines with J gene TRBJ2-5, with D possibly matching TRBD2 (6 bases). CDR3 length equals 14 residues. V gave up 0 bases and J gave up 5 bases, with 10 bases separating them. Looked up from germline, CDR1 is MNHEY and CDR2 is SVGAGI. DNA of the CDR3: TGTGCCAGCAGTTACTCGCGGGGTTCGGAGACCCAGTACTTC. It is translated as CASSYSRGSETQYF.

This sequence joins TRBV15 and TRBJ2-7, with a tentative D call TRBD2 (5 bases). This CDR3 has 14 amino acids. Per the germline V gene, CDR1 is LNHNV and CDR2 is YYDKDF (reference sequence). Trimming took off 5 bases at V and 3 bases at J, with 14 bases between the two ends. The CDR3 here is CATSPRRGSYEQYF. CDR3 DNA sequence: TGTGCCACCAGCCCCCGCCGGGGAAGCTACGAGCAGTACTTC. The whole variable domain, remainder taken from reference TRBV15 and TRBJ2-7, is DAMVIQNPRYQVTQFGKPVTLSCSQTLNHNVMYWYQQKSSQAPKLLFHYYDKDFNNEADTPDNFQSRRPNTSFCFLDIRSPGLGDTAMYLCATSPRRGSYEQYFGPGTRLTVT.

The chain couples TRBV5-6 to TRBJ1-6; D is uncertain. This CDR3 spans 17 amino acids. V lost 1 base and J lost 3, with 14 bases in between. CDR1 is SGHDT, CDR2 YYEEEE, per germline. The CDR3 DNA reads TGTGCCAGCAGCTTGCTCTCCGCGGGTCTCTATAATTCACCCCTCCACTTT. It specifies CASSLLSAGLYNSPLHF.

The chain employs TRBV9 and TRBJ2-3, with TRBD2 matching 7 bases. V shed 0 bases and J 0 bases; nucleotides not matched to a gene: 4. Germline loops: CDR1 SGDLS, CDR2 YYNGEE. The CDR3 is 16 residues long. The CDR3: CASSVAAGDSTDTQYF. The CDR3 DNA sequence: TGTGCCAGCAGCGTAGCTGCGGGAGATAGCACAGATACGCAGTATTTT.

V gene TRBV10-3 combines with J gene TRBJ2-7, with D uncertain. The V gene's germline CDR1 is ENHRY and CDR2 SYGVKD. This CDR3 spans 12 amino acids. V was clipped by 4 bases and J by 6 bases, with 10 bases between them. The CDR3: CAISVSSREQYF. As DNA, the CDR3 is TGTGCCATCAGTGTTAGTTCCCGCGAGCAGTACTTC.

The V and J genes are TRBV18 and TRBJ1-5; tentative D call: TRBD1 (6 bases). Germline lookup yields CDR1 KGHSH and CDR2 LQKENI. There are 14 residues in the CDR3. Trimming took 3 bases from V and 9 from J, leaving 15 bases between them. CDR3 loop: CASSPPTGGRPQHF. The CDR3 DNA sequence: TGTGCCAGCTCACCCCCGACAGGCGGGAGGCCCCAGCATTTT.

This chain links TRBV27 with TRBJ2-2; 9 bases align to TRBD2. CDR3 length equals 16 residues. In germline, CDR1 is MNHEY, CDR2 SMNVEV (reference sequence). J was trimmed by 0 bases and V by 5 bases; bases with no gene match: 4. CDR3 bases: TGTGCCAGCAGTACGGGACTAGCAGCGAACACCGGGGAGCTGTTTTTT. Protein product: CASSTGLAANTGELFF.